A single count supports the clone carrying this TCR beta chain. This sample stems from a study of shared clonotypes between healthy human individuals. At the level of the study: Participating donors consisted of two women and a few men aged 18 to 49.

Over several immunoSEQ plates, each subset's genomic DNA was distributed in even portions. The data were produced by immunoSEQ multiplex PCR, yet TCRdb's version contains in-frame clones alone and is incomplete. Of some 900,000 clones listed, roughly 72% were seen once; the top ten hold roughly 1.5%. Trimming pared 0 bases from V and 5 bases from J, leaving 8 bases between. Germline V CDR1 and CDR2: LNHNV, YYDKDF (reference sequence). This CDR3 region has 13 residues. HIV-negative, healthy adults without recent acute infections or vaccinations were the donors. The specimen sequenced was memory CD4+ T cells sorted from blood. Subset of the sample: CD45RA-negative fraction. This clonotype was obtained from a man aged 18 to 35 in good health. The V and J genes are TRBV15 and TRBJ2-7, with D tentatively TRBD1 (5 bases). The CDR3 region has the DNA TGTGCCACCAGCAGAGATGGGGCGAACGAGCAGTACTTC. Translated: CATSRDGANEQYF.